Listed below are T cell receptor beta chains from one sample, sequenced in a study of lung T cells in sarcoidosis with Löfgren's syndrome. TCRdb reanalysed the reads using MiXCR and keeps one entry per CDR3 protein. The table lists around 9,300 distinct CDR3 sequences, 20% to 25% of them singletons. Sequenced input: CD4+ T cells from bronchoalveolar lavage fluid. The receptors originated from a human donor with sarcoidosis (Löfgren's syndrome or another form), or a control subject (not recorded which). Both conserved end residues are part of each CDR3. D genes are given only for firm matches. A clone size is listed for some rows: how often the clone was seen (once, few, many), or a class if it is expanded.

d_call j_call clone_size v_call cdr3_nt cdr3_aa
- TRBJ2-3 many TRBV2 TGTGCCAGCAGTGAATGGGGGGGCCGCACAGATACGCAGTATTTT CASSEWGGRTDTQYF
TRBD2 TRBJ2-3 few TRBV10-2 TGCGCCAGCCGTCTAGCGGAACCCTCGGGAGATACGCAGTATTTT CASRLAEPSGDTQYF
- TRBJ2-1 medium-sized TRBV12-3/TRBV12-4 TGTGCCAGCAGTTTGATGAGAGAGAATGAGCAGTTCTTC CASSLMRENEQFF
- TRBJ1-5 medium-sized TRBV7-9 TGTGCCAGCAGCCTCGGACAGACCCGGCAGCCCCAGCATTTT CASSLGQTRQPQHF
- TRBJ1-1 many TRBV5-1 TGCGCCAGCAGCGCGATTCCTAGCAGGGGATACACTGAAGCTTTCTTT CASSAIPSRGYTEAFF
TRBD1 TRBJ2-7 few TRBV7-2 TGTGCCAGCAGCTTAAAATCGGGGACAGCTACCTACGAGCAGTACTTC CASSLKSGTATYEQYF
TRBD1 TRBJ1-5 many TRBV6-1 TGTGCCAGCAGATCGACAGGGGGAGTCAATCAGCCCCAGCATTTT CASRSTGGVNQPQHF
- TRBJ1-2 many TRBV5-4 TGTGCCAGCAGCCAGGCCGGGGAGAAAGGCTACACCTTC CASSQAGEKGYTF
- TRBJ1-2 - TRBV13 TGTGCCAGCAGCCCCACACGGTTAGGCTACACCTTC CASSPTRLGYTF
- TRBJ2-7 - TRBV11-1 TGTGCCAGCAGCTTATTGGGGAGCTCCTACGAGCAGTACTTC CASSLLGSSYEQYF
TRBD1 TRBJ2-3 large TRBV20-1 TGCAGTGCTAGAGAGGGACAGGTAGACGATACGCAGTATTTT CSAREGQVDDTQYF
- TRBJ2-6 many TRBV3-1 TGTGCCAGCAGCCCACTCTCTGGGGCCAACGTCCTGACTTTC CASSPLSGANVLTF
TRBD1 TRBJ1-2 few TRBV12-3/TRBV12-4 TGTGCCAGCGACGAGGGCAGGACAGGGAGGGACTATGGCTACACCTTC CASDEGRTGRDYGYTF
TRBD2 TRBJ2-1 - TRBV24-1 TGTGCCACCAGTGAAACGACTAGCGGGGCTAACAATGAGCAGTTCTTC CATSETTSGANNEQFF
- TRBJ1-4 - TRBV7-9 TGTGCCAGCAGCCTCGCGGGAGGGGAAAAACTGTTTTTT CASSLAGGEKLFF
- TRBJ1-2 many TRBV12-3/TRBV12-4 TGTGCCAGCAGTCCAACAGGGTTTGATGGCTACACCTTC CASSPTGFDGYTF
TRBD2 TRBJ2-2 medium-sized TRBV20-1 TGCAGTGCTCAGCCGGGACTAGCGGGAAAGGGGAACACCGGGGAGCTGTTTTTT CSAQPGLAGKGNTGELFF
TRBD1 TRBJ1-5 many TRBV3-1 TGTGCCAGCAGCCTAGGGACAGGGATAGATCAGCCCCAGCATTTT CASSLGTGIDQPQHF
- TRBJ1-1 once TRBV27 TGTGCCAGCAGTTTGTACAGGGAAACTGAAGCTTTCTTC CASSLYRETEAFF
- TRBJ1-1 medium-sized TRBV6-2/TRBV6-3 TGTGCCAGCAGGGCCCAGGCTACGAACACTGAAGCTTTCTTT CASRAQATNTEAFF
TRBD2 TRBJ2-7 - TRBV7-3 TGTGCCAGCAGCTTAACGGGGACTAGCGGGGAGCAGTACTTC CASSLTGTSGEQYF
- TRBJ2-2 - TRBV19 TGTGCCAGTAGTGCCGGACCGAACACCGGGGAGCTGTTTTTT CASSAGPNTGELFF
- TRBJ2-5 medium-sized TRBV27 TGTGCCAGCAGTCACCCACAAGAGACCCAGTACTTC CASSHPQETQYF
- TRBJ2-5 many TRBV25-1 TGTGCCAGCAGTGAATCCCCCGTGGAGACCCAGTACTTC CASSESPVETQYF
- TRBJ1-2 - TRBV4-2 TGTGCCAGCAGCCAACAAAACTATGGCTACACCTTC CASSQQNYGYTF
- TRBJ2-1 many TRBV20-1 TGCAGTGCTAGAGATGCCGGAAACAATGAGCAGTTCTTC CSARDAGNNEQFF
- TRBJ2-1 many TRBV30 TGTGCCTGGAGTGCCTTCGGGACCCCGTTCTTC CAWSAFGTPFF
- TRBJ2-5 many TRBV6-1 TGTGCCAGCATGACACCTACCTACGAGACCCAGTACTTC CASMTPTYETQYF
TRBD1 TRBJ2-7 few TRBV5-4 TGTGCCAGCAGCTCGACAGGGCGATACGAGCAGTACTTC CASSSTGRYEQYF
TRBD1 TRBJ1-4 many TRBV6-1 TGTGCCAGCAGTGAATCCCGGACAGGGGCTTACGAAAAACTGTTTTTT CASSESRTGAYEKLFF
- TRBJ2-1 - TRBV5-4 TGTGCCAGCAGCGGCGGGGACCTGCTTGAGCAGTTCTTC CASSGGDLLEQFF
TRBD1 TRBJ1-2 - TRBV20-1 TGCAGTGCTCCTAAGGCGGACAGGGGGGGTGGCCACACCTTC CSAPKADRGGGHTF
TRBD2 TRBJ2-2 few TRBV18 TGTGCCAGCTCACCATCCGGGGGGACGAACACCGGGGAGCTGTTTTTT CASSPSGGTNTGELFF
- TRBJ2-5 - TRBV10-3 TGTGCCATCAGTGAGTCTGGCCCTGGGGAGACCCAGTACTTC CAISESGPGETQYF
- TRBJ1-5 large TRBV2 TGTGCCAGCATGGGTGGGCAGGCTCAGCCCCAGCATTTT CASMGGQAQPQHF
- TRBJ1-5 many TRBV2 TGTGCCAGCAGCCCCCGTGTGGAGCCCCAGCATTTT CASSPRVEPQHF
- TRBJ1-2 - TRBV7-2 TGTGCCAGCAGCTTAAACAACAGGGTGGATGGCTACACCTTC CASSLNNRVDGYTF
- TRBJ1-5 many TRBV5-1 TGCGCCAGCAGCTTGGGTGGGTTTCAGCCCCAGCATTTT CASSLGGFQPQHF
- TRBJ2-3 many TRBV4-1 TGCGCCAGCAGCCAAGAAGAAGGCAGCGTCGCAGATACGCAGTATTTT CASSQEEGSVADTQYF
- TRBJ1-1 medium-sized TRBV4-2 TGTGCCAGCAGCCAAGGAGGTGTACGGTCTGAAGCTTTCTTT CASSQGGVRSEAFF
TRBD1 TRBJ1-3 many TRBV12-3/TRBV12-4 TGTGCCAGCACCCCGGGACAGGGGTCCTTTAAAACGGACACCATATATTTT CASTPGQGSFKTDTIYF
TRBD1 TRBJ2-7 many TRBV12-3/TRBV12-4 TGTGCCAGCAGTTTCGGTGTTAGATCCGGGACAGGGTCCTACGAGCAGTACTTC CASSFGVRSGTGSYEQYF
- TRBJ2-7 - TRBV6-5 TGTGCCAGCAGTGCTTCAGGAGGGCCAAAGCAGTACTTC CASSASGGPKQYF
- TRBJ1-2 many TRBV5-4 TGTGCCAGCAGCTTGATTGGTTTTGGCTACACCTTC CASSLIGFGYTF
TRBD1 TRBJ2-1 - TRBV7-2 TGTGCCAGCAGCTTTACGGACAGGGGGTCTCATGAGCAGTTCTTC CASSFTDRGSHEQFF
- TRBJ1-1 many TRBV3-1 TGTGCCAGCAGCCAGGGTCCCTTGGAAGCTTTCTTT CASSQGPLEAFF
- TRBJ1-1 few TRBV5-1 TGCGCCAGCAGCCGGGACAACAGTGAAGCTTTCTTT CASSRDNSEAFF
- TRBJ1-5 - TRBV2 TGTGCCAGCAGTGAAATAGGTCGGAGCAATCAGCCCCAGCATTTT CASSEIGRSNQPQHF
- TRBJ2-1 many TRBV20-1 TGCAGTGCTAGCGTCAGGTACTCCTACAATGAGCAGTTCTTC CSASVRYSYNEQFF
- TRBJ2-7 medium-sized TRBV7-9 TGTGCCAGCAGCTTATTCGTGAACGCCTGGGCATACGAGCAGTACTTC CASSLFVNAWAYEQYF
- TRBJ1-5 medium-sized TRBV6-1 TGTGCCAGCAGTGAAGCGCGAATCGGCAATCAGCCCCAGCATTTT CASSEARIGNQPQHF
TRBD1 TRBJ1-1 medium-sized TRBV5-1 TGCGCCAGCAACGCCGACAGGGCGGACACTGAAGCTTTCTTT CASNADRADTEAFF
- TRBJ1-1 many TRBV6-1 TGTGCCAGCAGCCCCGGACAGCCTGAAGCTTTCTTT CASSPGQPEAFF
TRBD2 TRBJ2-1 - TRBV11-2 TGTGCCAGCAGCCGGGGGACGGGGGGGTCCTACAATGAGCAGTTCTTC CASSRGTGGSYNEQFF
TRBD1 TRBJ1-1 many TRBV7-9 TGTGCCAGCAGCTCCCGGGACAGGGATGCTTTCTTT CASSSRDRDAFF